Presented here are 27 T cell receptor beta chains from one specimen sequenced in a study of T cell responses to AZD1222 COVID-19 vaccine. Only in-frame clones appear in the TCRdb table, and some are missing; sequencing was by immunoSEQ multiplex PCR. The table records around 100,000 clones, 86% of them present only once. Sequenced here: peripheral blood, sampled on day 0 of AZD1222 vaccination. The receptors originated from an adult in good health.

The chain recombines TRBV18 with TRBJ1-1; TRBD1 might be the D (5 bases). V shed 3 bases and J shed 0 bases, with 14 bases lying between them. Germline-derived CDR1 and CDR2 are KGHSH and LQKENI. The CDR3 has 16 residues. The CDR3 nucleotides are TGTGCCAGCTCACCCACGGGACGGTCCATGAACACTGAAGCTTTCTTT. Its translation is CASSPTGRSMNTEAFF. Filled out from reference TRBV18 and TRBJ1-1, the complete variable domain reads NAGVMQNPRHLVRRRGQEARLRCSPMKGHSHVYWYRQLPEEGLKFMVYLQKENIIDESGMPKERFSAEFPKEGPSILRIQQVVRGDSAAYFCASSPTGRSMNTEAFFGQGTRLTVV.

V is TRBV7-9 and J is TRBJ1-3; the match to TRBD1 covers 8 bases. The germline CDR1 and CDR2 sequences are SEHNR and FQNEAQ (reference sequence). The junction had 7 bases not matched to a gene; V was cut back by 5 bases and J by 4 bases. CDR3 length: 15 residues. As DNA, the CDR3 is TGTGCCAGCAGCCGGGACAGGTCCTCCGGAAACACCATATATTTT. Encoded protein: CASSRDRSSGNTIYF.

This chain joins TRBV11-2 and TRBJ1-5; the D gene is possibly TRBD1 (5 bases). Trimming stripped 1 base from V and 3 bases from J, with 10 bases between. This CDR3 has 15 residues. Germline values: CDR1 SGHAT, CDR2 FQNNGV. CDR3 sequence reads: CASSLGGGPNQPQHF. CDR3 sequence (DNA): TGTGCCAGCAGCTTAGGGGGCGGACCCAATCAGCCCCAGCATTTT.

A remark on this clone: Other DNA sequences in the sample encode the same CDR3. The V and J genes are TRBV5-1 and TRBJ2-5; 9 nucleotides agree with TRBD1. This CDR3 spans 14 amino acids. V gave up 1 base and J gave up 5 bases; unmatched junction bases: 3. Looked up from germline, CDR1 is SGHRS and CDR2 is YFSETQ. In DNA, the CDR3 is TGCGCCAGCAGCTTGACAGGGGGCGGTGAGACCCAGTACTTC. This sequence encodes CASSLTGGGETQYF.

The chain recombines TRBV3-1 (or the pseudogene TRBV3-2) with TRBJ1-3; D perhaps matches TRBD1 (6 bases). This CDR3 region has 15 residues. Germline CDR1 LGHDT, CDR2 YNNKEL (reference sequence). The V end was cut by 4 bases, the J end by 0 bases, with 10 bases between. CDR3 amino acids: CASSRTGSSGNTIYF. CDR3 nucleotides: TGTGCCAGCAGCCGAACAGGGAGCTCTGGAAACACCATATATTTT.

The V and J genes are TRBV5-1 and TRBJ1-2; unclear D gene. Germline-derived CDR1 and CDR2 are SGHRS and YFSETQ. V lost 5 bases, J lost 0 bases, and 8 bases lay in between. The CDR3 extends over 13 amino acids. The CDR3 loop is CASRGTTNYGYTF. In DNA, the CDR3 is TGCGCCAGCAGAGGCACTACTAACTATGGCTACACCTTC.

This clone was seen only once. The chain combines TRBV27 with TRBJ1-5, with 8 bases lining up with TRBD1. Per the germline V gene, CDR1 is MNHEY and CDR2 is SMNVEV (reference sequence). This CDR3 comprises 14 residues. Trimming cost V 8 bases and J 4 bases; bases outside gene matches: 7. The CDR3 DNA reads as TGTGCCAGCTGGAGGGACAGGATTAATCAGCCCCAGCATTTT. Its translation: CASWRDRINQPQHF.

The chain employs TRBV29-1 and TRBJ2-7, with 8 bases aligning to TRBD1. The CDR3 sequence is 14 residues long. V lost 5 bases, J lost 0 bases, and 6 bases stayed unmatched. Germline CDR1 SQVTM, CDR2 ANQGSEA. CDR3 loop: CSVLPQGDSYEQYF. The CDR3 DNA reads as TGCAGCGTTCTTCCACAGGGGGACTCCTACGAGCAGTACTTC.

This clone was detected only a few times. The V gene is TRBV3-1 (or the pseudogene TRBV3-2), the J gene TRBJ2-7; TRBD2 aligns across 11 bases. The CDR3 consists of 16 residues. Germline CDR1 LGHDT, CDR2 YNNKEL (reference sequence). J gave up 5 bases and V 0 bases, and 6 bases lay outside the gene matches. This CDR3 is CASSQDPSGRFNEQYF. Written as DNA, the CDR3 is TGTGCCAGCAGCCAAGATCCTAGCGGGAGGTTCAACGAGCAGTACTTC.

The V and J genes are TRBV5-1 and TRBJ2-2; the match to TRBD2 covers 7 bases. J lost 6 bases, V lost 0 bases, and 5 bases had no gene match. Germline CDR1 SGHRS, CDR2 YFSETQ. The CDR3 consists of 15 residues. This chain's CDR3 is CASSLAAGRAGELFF. The CDR3 bases are TGCGCCAGCAGCTTGGCGGCAGGGAGGGCCGGGGAGCTGTTTTTT.

This rearrangement joins TRBV4-2 to TRBJ2-7; 14 bases map to TRBD2. The CDR3 has 21 residues. With 0 bases clipped from V and 7 bases from J, the junction kept 20 bases outside the gene matches. Germline CDR1 is LGHNA and CDR2 is YNFKEQ. CDR3 protein: CASSQDPMGTSGSPTSGEQYF. DNA for the CDR3: TGTGCCAGCAGCCAAGATCCCATGGGGACTAGCGGGAGCCCAACTTCTGGAGAGCAGTACTTC.

The chain combines TRBV7-7 with TRBJ2-5; no clear D. The CDR3 sequence is 14 residues long. CDR1 SSHAT and CDR2 FNYEAQ come from the germline V gene (reference sequence). V was shortened by 1 base and J by 2 bases, with 8 bases between the two germline ends. The CDR3 region has the DNA TGTGCCAGCAGCTTAGTTGTAGGGCAAGAGACCCAGTACTTC. It codes for CASSLVVGQETQYF. Looking up the rest from reference TRBV7-7 and TRBJ2-5 gives the full variable domain: GAGVSQSPRYKVTKRGQDVTLRCDPISSHATLYWYQQALGQGPEFLTYFNYEAQPDKSGLPSDRFSAERPEGSISTLTIQRTEQRDSAMYRCASSLVVGQETQYFGPGTRLLVL.

The chain carries TRBV2 and TRBJ2-1; 11 bases map to TRBD2. Per germline, CDR1 SNHLY and CDR2 FYNNEI. The ends lost 0 bases at V and 8 bases at J; junction bases unmatched: 9. The CDR3 sequence is 17 residues long. This chain's CDR3 is CASSEALVAGGPYEQFF. The CDR3 DNA reads TGTGCCAGCAGTGAAGCGCTCGTAGCGGGAGGGCCCTATGAGCAGTTCTTC. The full variable domain, rest sourced from reference TRBV2 and TRBJ2-1, is EPEVTQTPSHQVTQMGQEVILRCVPISNHLYFYWYRQILGQKVEFLVSFYNNEISEKSEIFDDQFSVERPDGSNFTLKIRSTKLEDSAMYFCASSEALVAGGPYEQFFGPGTRLTVL.

The chain carries TRBV6-5 and TRBJ2-7, with 8 bases aligning to TRBD1. Germline-derived CDR1 and CDR2 are MNHEY and SVGAGI. The CDR3 runs 13 residues. J lost 3 bases, V lost 6 bases, and 4 bases had no gene match. The CDR3 reads CASRDGQGYEQYF. The CDR3 DNA sequence: TGTGCCAGCAGGGATGGACAGGGCTACGAGCAGTACTTC.

V is TRBV19 and J is TRBJ2-7; weak D call: TRBD1 (6 bases). CDR1 is LNHDA, CDR2 SQIVND, per germline (reference sequence). Trimming left V 2 bases short and J 6 bases short, with 11 bases between. The CDR3 sequence is 13 residues long. DNA of the CDR3: TGTGCCAGTAGTATACTCTCAGGGGTCGAGCAGTACTTC. Encoded protein: CASSILSGVEQYF.

The CDR3 is CASRNPGQGGGYTF. The CDR3 nucleotides read TGTGCCAGCAGAAATCCGGGACAGGGAGGTGGCTACACCTTC. The V and J genes are TRBV11-2 and TRBJ1-2; TRBD1 agrees at 9 bases. V lost 6 bases and J lost 7; bases outside the gene matches: 9. The germline V gene has CDR1 SGHAT and CDR2 FQNNGV. CDR3 length equals 14 residues.

V gene TRBV28 combines with J gene TRBJ1-5, with 8 bases identical to TRBD1. The germline V gene encodes CDR1 MDHEN and CDR2 SYDVKM. Trimming removed 4 bases from V and 4 bases from J; junction bases left unmatched: 6. The CDR3 has 15 residues. The CDR3 DNA reads TGTGCCAGCAGTTATCCTGACAGGGGAAATCAGCCCCAGCATTTT. Its protein is CASSYPDRGNQPQHF.

CDR3: CSVGGQPTYEQYF. Here the CDR3 DNA reads TGCAGCGTTGGGGGACAGCCAACCTACGAGCAGTACTTC. The chain links TRBV29-1 to TRBJ2-7; 7 bases match TRBD1. This CDR3 has 13 residues. Trimming at V came to 4 bases and at J to 2 bases, leaving 5 bases not matched to a gene. Germline assignment: CDR1 SQVTM and CDR2 ANQGSEA.

The genes are TRBV6-4 and TRBJ2-1, with 12 bases that match TRBD2. CDR1 is MRHNA and CDR2 is SNTAGT in the germline V gene. The V gene end was trimmed by 2 bases and the J gene end by 9 bases; junction bases not matched to a gene: 5. The CDR3 is 15 residues long. This chain's CDR3 is CASSDQTSGSFEQFF. The DNA of the CDR3 is TGTGCCAGCAGTGACCAGACTAGCGGGAGTTTTGAGCAGTTCTTC.

V gene TRBV24-1 combines with J gene TRBJ2-7, with D maybe TRBD1 (6 bases). CDR3 size: 13 residues. CDR1 and CDR2 from the germline V gene are KGHDR and SFDVKD. V dropped 8 bases and J dropped 7 bases, with 17 bases sitting between them. CDR3: CATKHRDFGEQYF. Here the CDR3 DNA reads TGTGCCACCAAGCACAGGGATTTTGGGGAGCAGTACTTC.

This clone showed up just once. The chain couples TRBV12-3 or TRBV12-4 to TRBJ2-5, with TRBD2 as a possible D gene (6 bases). This CDR3 contains 12 residues. The germline V and J ends were trimmed by 0 bases and 9 bases, with 8 bases remaining between them. CDR3: CASSLASGAQYF. DNA for the CDR3: TGTGCCAGCAGTTTAGCGTCGGGGGCCCAGTACTTC.

This chain joins TRBV18 and TRBJ2-1, with 13 bases matching TRBD2. The germline V gene encodes CDR1 KGHSH and CDR2 LQKENI. The CDR3 is 14 amino acids. With 4 bases clipped from V and 9 bases from J, the junction kept 3 bases outside the gene matches. CDR3 loop: CASSRTSGSPEQFF. CDR3 sequence (DNA): TGTGCCAGCTCACGGACTAGCGGGAGTCCTGAGCAGTTCTTC.

Details on this clone: The junction shows a germline mismatch at one end, possibly a read error. The J gene is TRBJ1-6, the V gene TRBV27, with D unclear. The germline CDR1 and CDR2 sequences are MNHEY and SMNVEV (reference sequence). This CDR3 contains 12 residues. CDR3 coding DNA: TGTGCCAGCTGTTTTGAGCGGGGACCCCTCCACTTT. Translation: CASCFERGPLHF.

This chain joins TRBV6-6 and TRBJ1-5; the D is unclear. CDR1 is MNHNY, CDR2 SVGAGI, per germline (reference sequence). This CDR3 spans 12 amino acids. Trimming shortened V by 6 bases and J by 8 bases, and 11 bases separated the two germline ends. CDR3: CASSGEIKPQHF. The CDR3 DNA reads as TGTGCCAGCAGCGGGGAAATTAAGCCCCAGCATTTT.

V usage is TRBV6-2 or TRBV6-3 and J usage is TRBJ1-1; D remains unclear. CDR1 MNHEY and CDR2 SVGEGT come from the germline V gene. The CDR3 runs to 13 residues. The V and J ends lost 3 bases and 1 base respectively, with 6 bases between them. DNA of the CDR3: TGTGCCAGCAGTTATCCCGGGAACACTGAAGCTTTCTTT. Protein: CASSYPGNTEAFF.

This chain uses TRBV10-3 with TRBJ1-6, with 7 bases that match TRBD1. The junction had 5 bases not matched to a gene; V was cut back by 6 bases and J by 6 bases. The CDR3 length is 14 residues. Germline CDR1 is ENHRY and CDR2 is SYGVKD. This chain's CDR3 is CAISRDSSNSPLHF. In nucleotides, the CDR3 is TGTGCCATCAGCCGGGACAGCTCTAATTCACCCCTCCACTTT.

The V gene is TRBV30, the J gene TRBJ2-1; D call uncertain. The CDR3 totals 13 residues. The V gene lost 4 bases and the J gene lost 4 bases, with 11 bases spanning the gap. Germline V gene sequence: CDR1 GTSNPN, CDR2 SVGIG (reference sequence). CDR3 sequence reads: CAWKWRDYNEQFF. For the CDR3, the DNA is TGTGCCTGGAAGTGGAGAGATTACAATGAGCAGTTCTTC.